The 22 T cell receptor beta chains below come from one sample, sequenced in a study of control samples from healthy donors and cancer patients. Produced via immunoSEQ multiplex PCR; TCRdb's table is partial and in-frame only. The sample consists of 55,000 to 75,000 clones, more than 70% of them appearing once. Sequencing was performed on PBMCs. Receptors were obtained from a woman aged 50 to 65 with head and neck cancer.

The chain has TRBV9 and TRBJ2-3, with TRBD2 matching 7 bases. V trimming: 7 bases; J trimming: 2 bases; junction bases outside the gene matches: 10. CDR3 length: 15 amino acids. Germline CDR1 is SGDLS and CDR2 is YYNGEE. CDR3 DNA: TGTGCCAGCGACCCCGCGGGGGTCGACACAGATACGCAGTATTTT. This encodes CASDPAGVDTDTQYF.

This chain uses TRBV5-1 with TRBJ2-1, with 13 bases lining up with TRBD2. Germline loops: CDR1 SGHRS, CDR2 YFSETQ. The junction had 7 bases not matched to a gene; V was cut back by 4 bases and J by 9 bases. This CDR3 is built from 15 residues. In DNA form, the CDR3 reads TGCGCCAGCAGCCCTACTAGCGGGGGGGGTTCTGAGCAGTTCTTC. It specifies CASSPTSGGGSEQFF.

The gene calls are TRBV3-1 (or the pseudogene TRBV3-2) and TRBJ1-2; a possible D gene is TRBD1 (6 bases). The CDR3 contains 15 residues. Trimming removed 3 bases from V and 5 bases from J, with 16 bases in between. Per germline, CDR1 LGHDT and CDR2 YNNKEL (reference sequence). In nucleotides, the CDR3 is TGTGCCAGCAGCCAGAGTATCGCGGGGGCTTATGGCTACACCTTC. It encodes CASSQSIAGAYGYTF.

This clone was seen only once. The chain has TRBV5-4 and TRBJ2-1; 9 bases map to TRBD2. This CDR3 is 19 amino acids long. J was trimmed by 2 bases and V by 4 bases; bases with no gene match: 16. The germline CDR1 and CDR2 sequences are SGHNT and YYREEE (reference sequence). This CDR3 reads CASSPIGAGGLGAYNEQFF. CDR3 nucleotide sequence: TGTGCCAGCAGCCCGATCGGCGCGGGGGGGCTTGGGGCCTACAATGAGCAGTTCTTC.

This chain joins TRBV18 and TRBJ2-5; D is perhaps TRBD2 (7 bases). The CDR3 runs to 16 residues. The germline CDR1 and CDR2 sequences are KGHSH and LQKENI. Trimming took off 6 bases at V and 2 bases at J, with 19 bases between the two ends. The CDR3 DNA is TGTGCCAGCTCTCCGTTGGGGGGGGCCGGGCAAGAGACCCAGTACTTC. Translated, it gives CASSPLGGAGQETQYF.

CDR3 bases: TGTGCCAGCAGTACGGACCCAGGGGTCGGCTACACCTTC. The encoded protein is CASSTDPGVGYTF. The chain combines TRBV5-5 with TRBJ1-2, with D possibly being TRBD1 (6 bases). Per the germline V gene, CDR1 is SGHKS and CDR2 is YYEKEE (reference sequence). V was trimmed by 5 bases and J by 8 bases, leaving 16 bases between them. CDR3 length equals 13 residues. Full variable domain (rest looked up from reference TRBV5-5 and TRBJ1-2): DAGVTQSPTHLIKTRGQQVTLRCSPISGHKSVSWYQQVLGQGPQFIFQYYEKEERGRGNFPDRFSARQFPNYSSELNVNALLLGDSALYLCASSTDPGVGYTFGSGTRLTVV.

This clone appeared once. V gene TRBV7-2 combines with J gene TRBJ2-3; D ambiguous. The ends were cut back, 5 bases at V and 4 bases at J, with 7 bases in the middle. Looked up from germline, CDR1 is SGHTA and CDR2 is FQGNSA. The CDR3 has 12 amino acids. In nucleotides, the CDR3 is TGTGCCAGCAGCCCTCTGGCAGATACGCAGTATTTT. The encoded protein is CASSPLADTQYF.

The sample holds a few counts of this clone. The V and J genes are TRBV5-5 and TRBJ1-1; D unresolved. The CDR3 has 15 residues. Per the germline V gene, CDR1 is SGHKS and CDR2 is YYEKEE (reference sequence). V was clipped by 2 bases and J by 1 base, with 12 bases between them. The CDR3 region is CASSFGGRKNTEAFF. The CDR3 DNA is TGTGCCAGCAGCTTTGGTGGCAGAAAGAACACTGAAGCTTTCTTT.

Here the CDR3 reads CASSPLGGTNQPQHF. As DNA, the CDR3 is TGTGCCAGCAGCCCTTTGGGAGGTACGAATCAGCCCCAGCATTTT. The rearrangement uses TRBV2 and TRBJ1-5; no reliable D call. The V end was cut by 6 bases, the J end by 4 bases, with 16 bases between. Germline CDR1 reads SNHLY; CDR2 reads FYNNEI. This CDR3 region has 15 residues.

This clone was recorded a few times. The DNA of the CDR3 is TGTGCCAGCAACCCGACCGACATCCTAAAAGGGGTGGATACGCAGTATTTT. Its translation is CASNPTDILKGVDTQYF. The genes are TRBV28 and TRBJ2-3; TRBD1 might be the D (5 bases). Germline lookup yields CDR1 MDHEN and CDR2 SYDVKM. Trimming took off 7 bases at V and 6 bases at J, with 26 bases between the two ends. The CDR3 is 17 amino acids.

This sequence joins TRBV28 and TRBJ2-7, with 11 bases aligning to TRBD1. This CDR3 comprises 15 residues. Germline CDR1 and CDR2: MDHEN and SYDVKM. V gave up 7 bases and J gave up 7 bases; unmatched junction bases: 12. The CDR3 DNA follows: TGTGCCAGCACCCAGTCGGGACAGGGGGTTCAGGAGCAGTACTTC. Translation: CASTQSGQGVQEQYF.

This chain links TRBV6-5 with TRBJ2-2; the match to TRBD1 covers 7 bases. CDR3 length: 15 residues. J was trimmed by 7 bases and V by 6 bases; bases with no gene match: 11. Germline loops: CDR1 MNHEY, CDR2 SVGAGI. Here the CDR3 DNA reads TGTGCCAGCAGGCCAAGACAGGGCGTCAGCGGGGAGCTGTTTTTT. Translation: CASRPRQGVSGELFF.

The chain couples TRBV28 to TRBJ1-5, with D perhaps matching TRBD1 (6 bases). The V and J ends lost 6 bases and 2 bases respectively, with 11 bases between them. Germline CDR1 and CDR2: MDHEN and SYDVKM. The CDR3 has 14 residues. This CDR3 reads CASRVGGGNQPQHF. The CDR3 nucleotides read TGTGCCAGCAGGGTAGGGGGAGGCAATCAGCCCCAGCATTTT.

The rearrangement joins TRBV4-1 to TRBJ1-2, with D possibly being TRBD1 (6 bases). CDR3 length: 15 amino acids. Trimming shortened V by 1 base and J by 4 bases, and 13 bases separated the two germline ends. The germline CDR1 and CDR2 sequences are MGHRA and YSYEKL. CDR3 nucleotides: TGCGCCAGCAGCCAAGGTTTTGACAGGTCCTATGGCTACACCTTC. This codes for CASSQGFDRSYGYTF.

For this clone: An end of the junction does not agree with germline; a read error may underlie this. V usage is TRBV9 and J usage is TRBJ1-1; D remains unclear. Germline V gene data show CDR1 as SGDLS and CDR2 as YYNGEE. This CDR3 is built from 15 residues. The CDR3 region is CASSVALGWNIEAFF. CDR3 nucleotides: TGTGCCAGCAGCGTAGCTCTGGGGTGGAACATTGAAGCTTTCTTT. The whole variable domain, filled in from reference TRBV9 and TRBJ1-1, reads DSGVTQTPKHLITATGQRVTLRCSPRSGDLSVYWYQQSLDQGLQFLIQYYNGEERAKGNILERFSAQQFPDLHSELNLSSLELGDSALYFCASSVALGWNIEAFFGQGTRLTVV.

The count of this clone is one. This chain uses TRBV3-1 (or the pseudogene TRBV3-2) with TRBJ1-5; D gene ambiguous. The V gene's germline CDR1 is LGHDT and CDR2 YNNKEL (reference sequence). The CDR3 totals 13 residues. V gave up 1 base and J gave up 4 bases, with 5 bases separating them. CDR3 in amino acids: CASSQVKNQPQHF. CDR3 in DNA: TGTGCCAGCAGCCAAGTGAAAAATCAGCCCCAGCATTTT.

This chain connects TRBV2 to TRBJ1-4; D gene uncertain. Trimming stripped 5 bases from V and 0 bases from J, with 7 bases between. CDR1 SNHLY and CDR2 FYNNEI come from the germline V gene. This CDR3 contains 14 residues. The CDR3 DNA follows: TGTGCCAGCAGTCCCGGTACAACTAATGAAAAACTGTTTTTT. Translating gives CASSPGTTNEKLFF.

The rearrangement links TRBV13 to TRBJ1-6; D unclear. Germline V CDR1 and CDR2: PRHDT, FYEKMQ (reference sequence). The CDR3 length is 12 residues. V was pared by 7 bases and J by 10 bases, with 11 bases between. The CDR3 sequence is CASNTRVSPLHF. For the CDR3, the DNA is TGTGCCAGCAATACCCGGGTCTCACCCCTCCACTTT. The full variable domain, in which reference TRBV13 and TRBJ1-6 provide the parts outside the CDR3, is AAGVIQSPRHLIKEKRETATLKCYPIPRHDTVYWYQQGPGQDPQFLISFYEKMQSDKGSIPDRFSAQQFSDYHSELNMSSLELGDSALYFCASNTRVSPLHFGNGTRLTVT.

The chain joins TRBV9 to TRBJ1-1; 7 positions match TRBD1. The CDR3 has 14 amino acids. V lost 4 bases and J lost 1; bases outside the gene matches: 4. Germline-derived CDR1 and CDR2 are SGDLS and YYNGEE. CDR3 nucleotide sequence: TGTGCCAGCAGCCCCCGGACAGGGAACACTGAAGCTTTCTTT. This sequence encodes CASSPRTGNTEAFF.

J is TRBJ2-1 and V is TRBV20-1; tentatively, D is TRBD2 (6 bases). V was cut by 5 bases and J by 9 bases, with 11 bases left in between. The CDR3 contains 11 residues. CDR1 is DFQATT and CDR2 is SNEGSKA in the germline V gene (reference sequence). CDR3 coding DNA: TGCAGTGCTCCGGGGGTAAGTGAGCAGTTCTTC. This translates into CSAPGVSEQFF.

This clone is categorized as medium-sized. The rearrangement links TRBV30 to TRBJ2-1; TRBD1 is a possible D gene (5 bases). Trimming shortened V by 2 bases and J by 4 bases, and 15 bases separated the two germline ends. This CDR3 is 15 amino acids long. Germline CDR1 is GTSNPN and CDR2 is SVGIG (reference sequence). CDR3 in DNA: TGTGCCTGGAGTCGGCAGGGATGGGATTACAATGAGCAGTTCTTC. Its protein product is CAWSRQGWDYNEQFF.

The V call is TRBV3-1 (or the pseudogene TRBV3-2), the J call TRBJ1-1, with TRBD1 matching over 7 bases. This CDR3 is built from 12 residues. With V trimmed by 0 bases and J by 11 bases, 3 bases remained unmatched. Germline V gene data show CDR1 as LGHDT and CDR2 as YNNKEL (reference sequence). CDR3 DNA sequence: TGTGCCAGCAGCCAAGAACGACAGGGCGCTTTCTTT. It encodes CASSQERQGAFF.